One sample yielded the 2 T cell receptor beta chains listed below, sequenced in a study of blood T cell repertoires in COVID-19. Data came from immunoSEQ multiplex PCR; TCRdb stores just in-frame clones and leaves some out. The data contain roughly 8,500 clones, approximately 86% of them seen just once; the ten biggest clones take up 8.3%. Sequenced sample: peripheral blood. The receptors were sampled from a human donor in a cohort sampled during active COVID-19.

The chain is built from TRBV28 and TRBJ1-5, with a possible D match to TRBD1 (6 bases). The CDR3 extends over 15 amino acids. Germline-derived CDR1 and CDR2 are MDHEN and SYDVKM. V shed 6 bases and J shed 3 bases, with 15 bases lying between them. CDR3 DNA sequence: TGTGCCAGCAGAGCAGCGGGACACCCCAATCAGCCCCAGCATTTT. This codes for CASRAAGHPNQPQHF.

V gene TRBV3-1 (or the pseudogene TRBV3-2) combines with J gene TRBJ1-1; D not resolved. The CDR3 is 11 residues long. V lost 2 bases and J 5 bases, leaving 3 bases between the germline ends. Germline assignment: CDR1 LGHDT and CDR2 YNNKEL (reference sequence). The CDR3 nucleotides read TGTGCCAGCAGCCAACAAACTGAAGCTTTCTTT. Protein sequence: CASSQQTEAFF.